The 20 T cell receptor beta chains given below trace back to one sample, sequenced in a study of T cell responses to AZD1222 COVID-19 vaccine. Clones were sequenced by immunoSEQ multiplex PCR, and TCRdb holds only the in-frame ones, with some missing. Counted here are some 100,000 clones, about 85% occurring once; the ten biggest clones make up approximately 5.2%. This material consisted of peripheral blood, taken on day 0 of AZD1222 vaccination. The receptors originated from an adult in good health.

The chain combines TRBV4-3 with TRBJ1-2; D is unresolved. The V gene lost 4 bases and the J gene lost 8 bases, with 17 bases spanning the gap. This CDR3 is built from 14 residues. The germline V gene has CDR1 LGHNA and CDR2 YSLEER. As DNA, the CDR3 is TGCGCCAGCAGCCCGTCAGTAGATCGAAAGGGCTACACCTTC. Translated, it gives CASSPSVDRKGYTF.

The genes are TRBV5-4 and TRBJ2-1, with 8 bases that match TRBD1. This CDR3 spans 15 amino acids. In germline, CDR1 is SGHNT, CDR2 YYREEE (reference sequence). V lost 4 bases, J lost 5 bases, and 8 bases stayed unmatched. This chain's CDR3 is CASSPGQGFHNEQFF. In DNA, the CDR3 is TGTGCCAGCAGCCCCGGACAGGGTTTCCACAATGAGCAGTTCTTC.

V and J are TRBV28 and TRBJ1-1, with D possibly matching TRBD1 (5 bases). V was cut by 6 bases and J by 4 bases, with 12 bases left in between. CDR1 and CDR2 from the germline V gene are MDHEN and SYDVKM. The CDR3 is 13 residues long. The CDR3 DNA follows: TGTGCCAGCAGGGCCCGAGGGGCCACTGAAGCTTTCTTT. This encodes CASRARGATEAFF. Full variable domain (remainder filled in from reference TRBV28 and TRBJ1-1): DVKVTQSSRYLVKRTGEKVFLECVQDMDHENMFWYRQDPGLGLRLIYFSYDVKMKEKGDIPEGYSVSREKKERFSLILESASTNQTSMYLCASRARGATEAFFGQGTRLTVV.

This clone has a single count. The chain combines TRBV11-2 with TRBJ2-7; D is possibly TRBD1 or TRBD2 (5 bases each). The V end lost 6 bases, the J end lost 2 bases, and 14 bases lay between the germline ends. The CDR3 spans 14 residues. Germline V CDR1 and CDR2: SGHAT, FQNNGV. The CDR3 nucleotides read TGTGCCAGCAGGGGGGACCTGGCAACCTACGAGCAGTACTTC. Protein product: CASRGDLATYEQYF.

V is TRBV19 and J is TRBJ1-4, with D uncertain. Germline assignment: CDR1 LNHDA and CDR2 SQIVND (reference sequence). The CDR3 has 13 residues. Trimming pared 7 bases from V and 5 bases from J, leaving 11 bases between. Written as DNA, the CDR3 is TGTGCCAGTACGGAAAACGTCAATGAAAAACTGTTTTTT. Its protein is CASTENVNEKLFF.

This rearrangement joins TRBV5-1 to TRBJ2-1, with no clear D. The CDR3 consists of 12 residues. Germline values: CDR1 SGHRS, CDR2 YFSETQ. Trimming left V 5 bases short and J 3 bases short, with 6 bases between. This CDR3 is CASRPDYNEQFF. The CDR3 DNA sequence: TGCGCCAGCAGGCCAGACTACAATGAGCAGTTCTTC. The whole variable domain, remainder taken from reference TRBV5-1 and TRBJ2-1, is KAGVTQTPRYLIKTRGQQVTLSCSPISGHRSVSWYQQTPGQGLQFLFEYFSETQRNKGNFPGRFSGRQFSNSRSEMNVSTLELGDSALYLCASRPDYNEQFFGPGTRLTVL.

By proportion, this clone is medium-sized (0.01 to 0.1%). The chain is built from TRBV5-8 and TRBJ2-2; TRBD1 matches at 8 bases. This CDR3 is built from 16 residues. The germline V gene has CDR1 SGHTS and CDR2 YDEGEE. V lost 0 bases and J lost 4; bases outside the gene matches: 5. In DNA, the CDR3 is TGTGCCAGCAGCTTGGTACAGGGGGTGAGCACCGGGGAGCTGTTTTTT. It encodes CASSLVQGVSTGELFF.

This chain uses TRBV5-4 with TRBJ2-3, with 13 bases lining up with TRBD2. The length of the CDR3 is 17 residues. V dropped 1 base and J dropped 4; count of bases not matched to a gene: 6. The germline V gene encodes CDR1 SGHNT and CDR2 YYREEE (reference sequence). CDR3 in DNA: TGTGCCAGCAGCTTGACTAGCGGGGGGGCAAGCCCAGATACGCAGTATTTT. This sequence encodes CASSLTSGGASPDTQYF. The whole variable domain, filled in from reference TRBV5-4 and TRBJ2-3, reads ETGVTQSPTHLIKTRGQQVTLRCSSQSGHNTVSWYQQALGQGPQFIFQYYREEENGRGNFPPRFSGLQFPNYSSELNVNALELDDSALYLCASSLTSGGASPDTQYFGPGTRLTVL.

The DNA of the CDR3 is TGTGCCAGCAGTCCGAACGTTAAGGACTTGGGGGCTTTCTTT. Translation: CASSPNVKDLGAFF. The chain links TRBV28 to TRBJ1-1; no clear D. This CDR3 comprises 14 residues. Germline CDR1 MDHEN, CDR2 SYDVKM. Between the trimmed V and J ends, which lost 5 bases and 11 bases, there was a span of 21 bases.

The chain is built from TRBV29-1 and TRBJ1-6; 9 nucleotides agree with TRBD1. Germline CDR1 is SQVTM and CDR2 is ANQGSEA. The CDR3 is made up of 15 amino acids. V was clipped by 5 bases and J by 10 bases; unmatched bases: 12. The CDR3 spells CSVLGPDRGKSPLHF. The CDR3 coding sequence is TGCAGCGTTCTTGGTCCCGACAGGGGGAAATCACCCCTCCACTTT.

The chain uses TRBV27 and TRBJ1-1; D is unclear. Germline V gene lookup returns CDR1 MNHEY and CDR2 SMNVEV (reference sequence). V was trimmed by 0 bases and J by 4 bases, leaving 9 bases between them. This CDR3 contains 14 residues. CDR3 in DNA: TGTGCCAGCAGTTTATCTCCGGGGAGCACTGAAGCTTTCTTT. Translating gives CASSLSPGSTEAFF.

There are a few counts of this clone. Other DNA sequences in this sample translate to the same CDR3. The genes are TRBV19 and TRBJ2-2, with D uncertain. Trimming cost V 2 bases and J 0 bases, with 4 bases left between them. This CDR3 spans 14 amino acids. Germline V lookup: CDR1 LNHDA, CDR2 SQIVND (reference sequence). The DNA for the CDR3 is TGTGCCAGTAGTATACTAGCGAACACCGGGGAGCTGTTTTTT. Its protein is CASSILANTGELFF.

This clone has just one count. CDR3 residues: CASSLRLAEQYF. For the CDR3, the DNA is TGTGCCAGCAGTTTAAGACTAGCCGAGCAGTACTTC. The chain is built from TRBV12-3 or TRBV12-4 and TRBJ2-7; TRBD2 matches at 7 bases. The CDR3 spans 12 residues. Unmatched junction bases numbered 1, after V lost 2 bases and J lost 6 bases.

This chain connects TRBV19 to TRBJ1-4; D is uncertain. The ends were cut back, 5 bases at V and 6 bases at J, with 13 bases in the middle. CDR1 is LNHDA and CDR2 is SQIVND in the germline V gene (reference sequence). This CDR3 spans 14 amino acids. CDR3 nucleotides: TGTGCCAGTAGTCCGGCCGGGTCTGATGAAAAACTGTTTTTT. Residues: CASSPAGSDEKLFF.

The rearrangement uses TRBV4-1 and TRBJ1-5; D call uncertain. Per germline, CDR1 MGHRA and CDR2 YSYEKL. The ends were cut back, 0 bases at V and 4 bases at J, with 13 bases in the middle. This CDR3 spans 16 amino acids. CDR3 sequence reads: CASSQERTGGNQPQHF. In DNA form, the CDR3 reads TGCGCCAGCAGCCAAGAACGGACGGGTGGAAATCAGCCCCAGCATTTT.

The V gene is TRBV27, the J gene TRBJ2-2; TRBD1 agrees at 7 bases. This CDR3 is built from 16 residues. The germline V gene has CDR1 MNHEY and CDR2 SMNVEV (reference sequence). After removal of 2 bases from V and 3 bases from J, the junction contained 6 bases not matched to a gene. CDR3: CASSLEGASDTGELFF. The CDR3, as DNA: TGTGCCAGCAGTTTAGAGGGGGCGAGTGACACCGGGGAGCTGTTTTTT.

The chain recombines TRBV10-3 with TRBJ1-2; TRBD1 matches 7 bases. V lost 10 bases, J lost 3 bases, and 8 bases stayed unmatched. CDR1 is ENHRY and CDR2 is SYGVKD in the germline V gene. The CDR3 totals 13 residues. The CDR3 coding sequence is TGTGCCACCGGGACAGTCCCCGACTATGGCTACACCTTC. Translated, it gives CATGTVPDYGYTF.

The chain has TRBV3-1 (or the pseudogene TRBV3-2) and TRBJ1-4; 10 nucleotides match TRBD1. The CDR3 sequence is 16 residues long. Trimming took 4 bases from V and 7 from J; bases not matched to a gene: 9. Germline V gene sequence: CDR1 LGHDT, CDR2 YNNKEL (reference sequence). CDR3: CASSLSRDRGGEKLFF. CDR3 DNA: TGTGCCAGCAGCCTATCCCGGGACAGGGGAGGTGAAAAACTGTTTTTT.

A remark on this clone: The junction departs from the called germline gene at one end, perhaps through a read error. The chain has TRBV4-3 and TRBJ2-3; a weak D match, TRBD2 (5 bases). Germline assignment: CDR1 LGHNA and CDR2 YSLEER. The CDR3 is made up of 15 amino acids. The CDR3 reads CASSQGAPSIDTQYF. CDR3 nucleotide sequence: TGCGCCAGCAGCCAAGGAGCCCCTAGCATAGATACGCAGTATTTT.

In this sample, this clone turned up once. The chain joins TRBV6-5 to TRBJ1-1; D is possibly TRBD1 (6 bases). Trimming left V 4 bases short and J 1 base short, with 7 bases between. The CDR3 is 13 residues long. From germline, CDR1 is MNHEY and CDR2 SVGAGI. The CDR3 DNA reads TGTGCCAGCAGTTTACAGGGGAACACTGAAGCTTTCTTT. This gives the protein CASSLQGNTEAFF.